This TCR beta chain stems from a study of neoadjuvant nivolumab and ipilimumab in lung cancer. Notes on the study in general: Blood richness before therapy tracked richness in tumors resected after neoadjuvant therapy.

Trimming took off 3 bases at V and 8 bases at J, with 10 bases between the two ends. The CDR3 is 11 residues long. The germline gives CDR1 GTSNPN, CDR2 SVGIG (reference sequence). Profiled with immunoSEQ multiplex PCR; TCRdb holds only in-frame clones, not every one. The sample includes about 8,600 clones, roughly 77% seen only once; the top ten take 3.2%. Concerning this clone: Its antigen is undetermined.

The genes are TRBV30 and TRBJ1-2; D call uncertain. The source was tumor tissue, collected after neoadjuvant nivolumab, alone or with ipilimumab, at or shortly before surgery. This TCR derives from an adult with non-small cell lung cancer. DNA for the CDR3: TGTGCCTGGAGCCTTTTGAGGGGCTACACCTTC. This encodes CAWSLLRGYTF.